This T cell receptor (beta chain) was profiled in a study of technical replicates of blood from a handful of donors. Trimming at V came to 6 bases and at J to 3 bases, leaving 5 bases not matched to a gene. The CDR3 has 14 residues. CDR1 and CDR2 from the germline V gene are SQVTM and ANQGSEA. Method: immunoSEQ multiplex PCR; TCRdb's copy keeps in-frame clones and lacks some. The table records tens of thousands of clones, under 98% of them present only once. The chain recombines TRBV29-1 with TRBJ2-1, with TRBD2 matching 10 bases. Source material: T cells isolated from PBMCs. The sequence was obtained from a human donor in good health. CDR3 DNA sequence: TGCAGCGTAGCTAGCGGGAGAGACTACAATGAGCAGTTCTTC. As protein: CSVASGRDYNEQFF.